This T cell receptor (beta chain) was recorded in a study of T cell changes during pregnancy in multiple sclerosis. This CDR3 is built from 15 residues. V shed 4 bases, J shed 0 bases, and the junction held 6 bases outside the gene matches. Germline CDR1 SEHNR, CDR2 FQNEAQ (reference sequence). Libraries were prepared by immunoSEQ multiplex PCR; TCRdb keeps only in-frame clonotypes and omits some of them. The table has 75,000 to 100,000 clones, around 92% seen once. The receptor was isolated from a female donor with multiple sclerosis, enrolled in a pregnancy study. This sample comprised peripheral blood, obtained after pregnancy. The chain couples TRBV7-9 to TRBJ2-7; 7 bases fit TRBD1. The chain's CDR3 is CASSSRQGDSYEQYF. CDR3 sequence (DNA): TGTGCCAGCAGCTCTCGACAGGGAGACTCCTACGAGCAGTACTTC.